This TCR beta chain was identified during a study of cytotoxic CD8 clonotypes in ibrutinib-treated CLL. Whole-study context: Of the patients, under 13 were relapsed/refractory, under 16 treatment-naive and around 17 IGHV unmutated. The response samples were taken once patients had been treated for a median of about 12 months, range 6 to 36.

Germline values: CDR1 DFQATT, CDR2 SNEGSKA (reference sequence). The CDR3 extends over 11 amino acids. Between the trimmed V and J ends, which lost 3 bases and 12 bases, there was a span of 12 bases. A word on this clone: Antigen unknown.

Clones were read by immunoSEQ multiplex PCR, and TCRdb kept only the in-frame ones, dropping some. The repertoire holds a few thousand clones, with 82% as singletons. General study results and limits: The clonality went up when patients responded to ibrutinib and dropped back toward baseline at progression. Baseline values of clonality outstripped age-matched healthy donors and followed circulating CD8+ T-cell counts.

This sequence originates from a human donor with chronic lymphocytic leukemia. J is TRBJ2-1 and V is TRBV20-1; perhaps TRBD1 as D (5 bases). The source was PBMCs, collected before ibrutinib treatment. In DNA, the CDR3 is TGCAGTGCTAGTCGGGCAGGGCGGCAGTTCTTC. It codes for CSASRAGRQFF.